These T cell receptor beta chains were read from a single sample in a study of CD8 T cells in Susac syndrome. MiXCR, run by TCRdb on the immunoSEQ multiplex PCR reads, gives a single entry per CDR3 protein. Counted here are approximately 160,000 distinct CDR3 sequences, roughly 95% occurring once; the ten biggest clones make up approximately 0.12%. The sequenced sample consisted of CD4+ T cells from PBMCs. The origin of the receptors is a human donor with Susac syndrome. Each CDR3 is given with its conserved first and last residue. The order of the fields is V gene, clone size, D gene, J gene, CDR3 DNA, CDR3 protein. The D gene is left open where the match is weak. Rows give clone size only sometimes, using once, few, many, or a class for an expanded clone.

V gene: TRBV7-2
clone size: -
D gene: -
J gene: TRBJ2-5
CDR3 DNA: TGTGCCAGCAGCAATCCAGAGGGCGCGGAGACCCAGTACTTC
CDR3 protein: CASSNPEGAETQYF

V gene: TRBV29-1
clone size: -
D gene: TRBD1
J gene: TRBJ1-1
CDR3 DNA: TGCAGCGTTGTGGGACAGGGATACACTGAAGCTTTCTTT
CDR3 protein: CSVVGQGYTEAFF

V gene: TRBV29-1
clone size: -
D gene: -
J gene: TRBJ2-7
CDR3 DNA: TGCAGCGTTGAAGATCGGTACGAGCAGTACTTC
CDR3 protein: CSVEDRYEQYF

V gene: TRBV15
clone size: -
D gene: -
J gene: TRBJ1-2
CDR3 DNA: TGTGCCACCAGCAGAGCCCTTGGCGGCTACACCTTC
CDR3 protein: CATSRALGGYTF

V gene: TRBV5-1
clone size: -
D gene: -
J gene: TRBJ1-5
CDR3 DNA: TGCGCCAGCAGCTTGGGCGGGTCTAGCAATCAGCCCCAGCATTTT
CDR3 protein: CASSLGGSSNQPQHF

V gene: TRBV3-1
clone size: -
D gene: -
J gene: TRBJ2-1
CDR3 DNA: TGTGCCAGCAGCCAAGGTAGGCGACGGGGCGACAATGAGCAGTTCTTC
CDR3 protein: CASSQGRRRGDNEQFF

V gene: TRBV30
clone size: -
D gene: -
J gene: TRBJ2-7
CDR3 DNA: TGTGCCTGGGGAATTGGAGGCCACGAGCAGTACTTC
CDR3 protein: CAWGIGGHEQYF

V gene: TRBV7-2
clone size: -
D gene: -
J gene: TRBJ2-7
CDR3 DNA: TGTGCCAGCAGCTTGAACTACGAGCAGTACTTC
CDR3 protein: CASSLNYEQYF

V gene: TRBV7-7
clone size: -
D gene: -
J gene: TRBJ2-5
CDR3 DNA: TGTGCTAGCAGCTTAGATCTCCACCGAGGAACCCAGTACTTC
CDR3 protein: CASSLDLHRGTQYF

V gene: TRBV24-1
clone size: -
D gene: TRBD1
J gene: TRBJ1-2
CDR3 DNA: TGTGCCACCAGTGAAGCACCGGGACAGGGAAACTATGGCTACACCTTC
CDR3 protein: CATSEAPGQGNYGYTF

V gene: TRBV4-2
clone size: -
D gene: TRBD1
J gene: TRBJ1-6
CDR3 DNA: TGTGCCAGCAGCCAGGGACCGGGACAGGAAAATTCACCCCTCCACTTT
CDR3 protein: CASSQGPGQENSPLHF

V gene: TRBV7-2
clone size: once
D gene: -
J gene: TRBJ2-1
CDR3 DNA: TGTGCCAGCAGCTTAGGACAGAGTAACAATGAGCAGTTCTTC
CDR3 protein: CASSLGQSNNEQFF

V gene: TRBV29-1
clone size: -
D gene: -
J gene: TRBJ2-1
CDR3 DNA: TGCAGCGGAACAAATGGTTTAGGCAATGAGCAGTTCTTC
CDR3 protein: CSGTNGLGNEQFF

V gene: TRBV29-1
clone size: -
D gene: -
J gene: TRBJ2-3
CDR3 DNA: TGCAGCGTTGTCCGTTTTGGCGACAGGCTCGATACGCAGTATTTT
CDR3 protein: CSVVRFGDRLDTQYF

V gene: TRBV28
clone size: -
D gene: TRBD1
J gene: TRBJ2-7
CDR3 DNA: TGTGCCAGCACCCCTTGGGGGACAGCGTCTTACGAGCAGTACTTC
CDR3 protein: CASTPWGTASYEQYF

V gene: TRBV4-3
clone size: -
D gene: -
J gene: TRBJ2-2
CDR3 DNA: TGTGCCAGCAGCCAAGTGGGGGGCACCGGGGAGCTGTTTTTT
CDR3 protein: CASSQVGGTGELFF

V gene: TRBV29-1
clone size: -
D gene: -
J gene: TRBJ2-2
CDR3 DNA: TGCAGCGGATCCTTGGGGGCCGGCGGGGAGCTGTTTTTT
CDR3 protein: CSGSLGAGGELFF

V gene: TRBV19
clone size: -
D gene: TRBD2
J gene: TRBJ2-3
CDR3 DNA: TGTGCCAGTAGTCCCGGACTAGCGATGCCAGATACGCAGTATTTT
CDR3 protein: CASSPGLAMPDTQYF

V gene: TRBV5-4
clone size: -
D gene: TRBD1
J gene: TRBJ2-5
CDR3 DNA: TGTGCCAGCAGCTCGGGGGACAGGGGGTCTCAAGAGACCCAGTACTTC
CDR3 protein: CASSSGDRGSQETQYF

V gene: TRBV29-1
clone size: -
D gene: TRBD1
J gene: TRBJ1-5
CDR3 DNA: TGCAGCGTATCAGGGGGAGGCGGTAATCAGCCCCAGCATTTT
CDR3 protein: CSVSGGGGNQPQHF

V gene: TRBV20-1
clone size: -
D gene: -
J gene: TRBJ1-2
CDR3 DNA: TGCAGTGCTAGTATCCCCTTGGGGCCGGACTATGGCTACACCTTC
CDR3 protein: CSASIPLGPDYGYTF

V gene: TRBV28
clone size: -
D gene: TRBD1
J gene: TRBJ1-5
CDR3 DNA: TGTGCCAGCAGGGTCCCGACAGGGAACAATCAGCCCCAGCATTTT
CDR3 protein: CASRVPTGNNQPQHF

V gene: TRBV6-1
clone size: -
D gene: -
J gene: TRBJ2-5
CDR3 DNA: TGTGCCAGCAGAACGGGACACCTCCAAGAGACCCAGTACTTC
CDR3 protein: CASRTGHLQETQYF

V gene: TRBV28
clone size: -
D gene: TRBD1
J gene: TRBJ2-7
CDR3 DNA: TGTGCCAGCAGTTTATGGGTCCAGGGGGCGGAAGAGCAGTACTTC
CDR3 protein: CASSLWVQGAEEQYF

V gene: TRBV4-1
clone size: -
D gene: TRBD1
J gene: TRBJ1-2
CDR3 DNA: TGCGCCAGCAGCCAAGCAGGGGGGAGCTATGGCTACACCTTC
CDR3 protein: CASSQAGGSYGYTF

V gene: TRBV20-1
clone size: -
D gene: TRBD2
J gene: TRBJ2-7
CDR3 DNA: TGCAGTGCTTCTGGGACTAGCGGAGGCTCCTACGAGCAGTACTTC
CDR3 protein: CSASGTSGGSYEQYF

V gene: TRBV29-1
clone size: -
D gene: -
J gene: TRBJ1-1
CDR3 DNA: TGCAGCGTTGAAATCCGGATGAACACTGAAGCTTTCTTT
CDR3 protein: CSVEIRMNTEAFF

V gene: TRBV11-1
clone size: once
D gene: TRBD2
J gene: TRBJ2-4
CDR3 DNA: TGTGCCAGCAGCTCAAACGATCCGGAATCTAGCGGGAGTTGGGGCAAAAACATTCAGTACTTC
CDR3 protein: CASSSNDPESSGSWGKNIQYF

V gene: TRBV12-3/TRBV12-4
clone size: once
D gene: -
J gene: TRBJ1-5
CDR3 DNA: TGTGCCAGCAGTTTAGAGCAGGGCACGCCCCAGCATTTT
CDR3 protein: CASSLEQGTPQHF

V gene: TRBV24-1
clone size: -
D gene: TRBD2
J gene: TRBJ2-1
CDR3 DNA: TGTGCCACCAGTGATTTGGTGATAGCGGGAGGGAGCAATGAGCAGTTCTTC
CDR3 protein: CATSDLVIAGGSNEQFF

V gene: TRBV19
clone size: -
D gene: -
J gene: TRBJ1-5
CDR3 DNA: TGTGCCATTTCGGACTCCGGGGCTGTCAATCAGCCCCAGCATTTT
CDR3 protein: CAISDSGAVNQPQHF

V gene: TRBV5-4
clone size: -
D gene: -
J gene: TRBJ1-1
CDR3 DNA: TGTGCCAGCCGCTTGGGGGACCGCGGAGGGGACACTGAAGCTTTCTTT
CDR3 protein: CASRLGDRGGDTEAFF

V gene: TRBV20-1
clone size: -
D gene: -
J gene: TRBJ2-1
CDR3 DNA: TGCAGTGCTAGAGATCTGGTCAGGGATGAGCAGTTCTTC
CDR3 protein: CSARDLVRDEQFF

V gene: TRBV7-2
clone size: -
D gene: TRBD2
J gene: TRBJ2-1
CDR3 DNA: TGTGCCAGCAGCTTGGCTACTCCGGGACTAGCGGGCAATGAGCAGTTCTTC
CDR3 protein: CASSLATPGLAGNEQFF

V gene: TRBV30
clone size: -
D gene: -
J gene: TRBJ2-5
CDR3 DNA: TGTGCCTGGAGTGTAAGGGCCGGTCAAGAGACCCAGTACTTC
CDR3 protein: CAWSVRAGQETQYF

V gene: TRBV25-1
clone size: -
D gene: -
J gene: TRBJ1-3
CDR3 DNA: TGTGCCAGCAGTGAAATCAACACCTCTGGAAACACCATATATTTT
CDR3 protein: CASSEINTSGNTIYF

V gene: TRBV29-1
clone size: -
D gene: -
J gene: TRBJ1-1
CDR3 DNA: TGCAGCGTCGCGACGGGGGGGGGCACTGAAGCTTTCTTT
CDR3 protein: CSVATGGGTEAFF

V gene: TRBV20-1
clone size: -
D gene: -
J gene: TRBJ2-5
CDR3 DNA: TGCAGTGCTAGACCCTCCGTGGGGAGCGAGAACTTC
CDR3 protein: CSARPSVGSENF

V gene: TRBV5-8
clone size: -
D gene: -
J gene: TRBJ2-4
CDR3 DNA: TGTGCCAGCAGCTCGGGCCTGGGCATTCAGTACTTC
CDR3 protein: CASSSGLGIQYF

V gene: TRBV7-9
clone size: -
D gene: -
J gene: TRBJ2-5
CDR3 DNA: TGTGCCAGCAGCTCGGGACCCCTCACGTACTTC
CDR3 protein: CASSSGPLTYF

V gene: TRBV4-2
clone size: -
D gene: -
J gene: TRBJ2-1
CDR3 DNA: TGTGCCAGCAGCCAACCGGACGGACTCAATGAGCAGTTCTTC
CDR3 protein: CASSQPDGLNEQFF

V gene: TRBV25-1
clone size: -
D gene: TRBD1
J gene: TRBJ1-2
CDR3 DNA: TGTGCCAGCAGTGAACGCACAGGGGCCAACGTCTATGGCTACACCTTC
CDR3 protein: CASSERTGANVYGYTF

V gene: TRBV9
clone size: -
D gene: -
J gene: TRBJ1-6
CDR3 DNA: TGTGCCAGCAGCGTAGAGCCATCCAATTCACCCCTCCACTTT
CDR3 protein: CASSVEPSNSPLHF

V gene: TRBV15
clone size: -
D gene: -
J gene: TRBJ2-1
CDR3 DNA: TGTGCCACCAGCAGAGATCGAGGGTTCCGGGGGGCCCCTAGCTACAATGAGCAGTTCTTC
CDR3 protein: CATSRDRGFRGAPSYNEQFF

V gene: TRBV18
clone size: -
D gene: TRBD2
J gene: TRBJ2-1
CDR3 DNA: TGTGCCAGCTCCCCAGCCGGGAGGCTCAATGAGCAGTTCTTC
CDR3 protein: CASSPAGRLNEQFF

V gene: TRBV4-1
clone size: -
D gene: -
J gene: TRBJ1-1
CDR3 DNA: TGCGCCAGCAGCCAAGGGGGGGGACCTGAAGCTTTCTTT
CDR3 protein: CASSQGGGPEAFF

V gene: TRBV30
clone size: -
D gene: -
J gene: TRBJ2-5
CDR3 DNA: TGTGCCTGGAGTCCAGGGACTCAAGAGACCCAGTACTTC
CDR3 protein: CAWSPGTQETQYF

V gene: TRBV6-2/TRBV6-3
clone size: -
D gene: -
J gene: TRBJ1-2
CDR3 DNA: TGTGCCAGCAGCGAGGACAACCGTCGGGGAGGCTACACCTTC
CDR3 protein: CASSEDNRRGGYTF

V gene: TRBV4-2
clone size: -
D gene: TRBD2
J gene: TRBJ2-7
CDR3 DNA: TGTGCCAGCAGCCAAGCGGAGGTCGGTAGCGGGAACGAGCAGTACTTC
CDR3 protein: CASSQAEVGSGNEQYF

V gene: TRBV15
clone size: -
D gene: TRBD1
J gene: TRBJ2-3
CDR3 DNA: TGTGCCACCAGCAGAGGACAGGGCGTCGGCGATACGCAGTATTTT
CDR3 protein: CATSRGQGVGDTQYF